The clone carrying this T cell receptor (beta chain) was seen a handful of times. This CDR3 has 15 amino acids. Germline V CDR1 and CDR2: SGHTA, FQGNSA. V was shortened by 4 bases and J by 4 bases, with 16 bases between the two germline ends. These data belong to a study of patients and donors after allogeneic stem cell transplantation. TCRdb reanalysed the RT-PCR reads using MiXCR and keeps one entry per CDR3 protein. Among some 960,000 distinct CDR3 sequences listed, about 20% were seen once. V and J are TRBV7-2 and TRBJ1-1; D may be TRBD1 (6 bases). The sample taken for sequencing was blood, either unsorted or a sorted T cell fraction (not recorded which). This clonotype was sampled from a human donor who was either an allogeneic HSCT recipient or a stem cell or donor lymphocyte infusion donor (not recorded which). It is not recorded whose cells these are; they may come from a transplant donor. CDR3 in DNA: TGTGCCAGCAGCTCCCAGGGGACGGGAGGCACTGAAGCTTTCTTT. This codes for CASSSQGTGGTEAFF.